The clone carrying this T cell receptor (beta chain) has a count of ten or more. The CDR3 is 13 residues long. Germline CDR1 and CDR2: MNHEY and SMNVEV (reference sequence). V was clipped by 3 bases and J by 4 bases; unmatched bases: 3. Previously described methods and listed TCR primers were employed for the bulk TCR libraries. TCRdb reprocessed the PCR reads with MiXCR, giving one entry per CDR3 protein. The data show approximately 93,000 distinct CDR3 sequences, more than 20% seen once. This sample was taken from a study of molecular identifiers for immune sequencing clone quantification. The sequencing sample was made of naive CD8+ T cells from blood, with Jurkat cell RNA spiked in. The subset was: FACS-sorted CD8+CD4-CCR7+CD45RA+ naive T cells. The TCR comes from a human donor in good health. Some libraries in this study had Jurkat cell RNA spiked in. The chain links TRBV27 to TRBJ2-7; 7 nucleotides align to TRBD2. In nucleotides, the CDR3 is TGTGCCAGCAGTTTCGCGGGAGCTTACGAGCAGTACTTC. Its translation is CASSFAGAYEQYF.